This T cell receptor (beta chain) was captured in a study of OX40 agonist ivuxolimab in advanced cancers. General observations from the study: Expanded peripheral T cells had an undetermined antigen specificity.

TCRdb's copy holds only in-frame clones and misses some; the assay was immunoSEQ multiplex PCR. The sample holds roughly 50,000 clones, roughly 86% seen once. Concerning this clone: The antigen remains undetermined.

This CDR3 comprises 18 residues. The germline V and J ends were trimmed by 4 bases and 8 bases, with 28 bases remaining between them. Germline CDR1 reads SGHNT; CDR2 reads YYREEE (reference sequence). This clonotype originated in an adult with an advanced solid tumor such as melanoma, head and neck, liver or kidney cancer. This chain uses TRBV5-4 with TRBJ2-1; a possible D gene is TRBD2 (5 bases). The sequences come from CD4+ or CD8+ T cells sorted from blood, collected in a trial of the OX40 agonist ivuxolimab. In DNA, the CDR3 is TGTGCCAGCAGCCCCCCGGGGAACCCTCGGAGTAGTTCATATGAGCAGTTCTTC. This translates into CASSPPGNPRSSSYEQFF.